This entry is about one TCR beta chain. Its antigen is still unknown. No base-level quality is on record; no much larger clone is a single base apart. At the junction V is shortened by 4 bases and J by 10 bases; bases outside the gene matches: 6. As encoded in the germline V gene, CDR1 is SGHAT while CDR2 is FQNNGV. Including cysteine and phenylalanine, the CDR3 has 14 amino acids. This entry keeps only the CDR3 DNA: 42 bases, framed from base 1. Genomic DNA was isolated using the Qiagen DNeasy kit from unsorted PBMCs as well as from negatively selected CD4+ and CD8+ fractions. Amplification of TCR beta CDR3 regions was done by immunoSEQ multiplex PCR with primers that anneal to V and J segments. A synthetic immune receptor repertoire was used to minimize amplification bias, and any remaining bias was removed computationally after sequencing. Per the source publication's procedure: Repertoire diversity was quantified as the Shannon entropy index using custom Python scripts. The unsorted, CD4+ and CD8+ repertoires were each analyzed separately, with the exception of combined analyses, where CD4+ and CD8+ sequences were merged in silico. Clonal expansion was defined as at least a 2-fold frequency increase after treatment relative to C1D1, with a pseudocount of 0.5 for undetected baseline clones. Clones with 0 or 1 copy at C1D1 were defined as singleton clones, while clones with 2 or more copies were defined as non-singleton clones. Clones expanded in unsorted samples were labelled as CD4+, CD8+ or unknown by matching protein sequences in sorted samples from the same patient. Wilcoxon tests on paired samples were used to test diversity changes from C1D1 to C4D1. Held by TCRdb, this immuneACCESS table contains in-frame sequences only and omits some clones. Under half of the omission traces to an unresolved V gene where checked; the cause of the rest is unknown. V, J and clone size reflect that table, while D and trimming were determined from the DNA. For this sample there are fewer than 25,000 clones; roughly 75% appear just once. Together, the top ten hold approximately 25% of the sample.

This specimen comes from a study of PD-1 blockade in classical Hodgkin lymphoma (dated by TCRdb to between 2020 and 2021). For the wider study: Nivolumab dosing was 3 mg/kg intravenously every 2 weeks, continuing until either disease progression or unacceptable toxicity. To define a peripheral blood immune signature of response to PD-1 blockade in classical Hodgkin lymphoma, the study combined TCR beta sequencing with CyTOF. General conclusions and limits of the study: Baseline TCR diversity was reported to be lower in newly diagnosed patients than in healthy donors and to be lower still in relapsed/refractory patients. Lower diversity was seen in patients whose nivolumab began less than 1 year after ASCT, and these patients were left out of later analyses so that immune reconstitution would not confound the results. The study was limited to a single clinical trial cohort, and causes of repertoire differences, possibly disease activity or prior therapy, remained undefined. By C4D1, a significant rise was seen in CD4+ TCR diversity but not in CD8+ TCR diversity (p=0.0027 vs p=0.16), and the rise was most apparent among complete responders (p=0.02). Baseline diversity similar to that of newly diagnosed patients was observed in trial patients achieving complete response, whereas significantly lower diversity was observed in partial responders and progressors.

The time point label on this specimen signifies: cycle 2 day 1 (C2D1) of nivolumab. Every trial patient had relapsed after autologous stem cell transplantation, and cohorts A, B and C differed in prior brentuximab vedotin exposure. A total of fewer than 65 patients with relapsed/refractory classical Hodgkin lymphoma made up the trial cohort, and each patient's best overall response was complete response, partial response or progressive disease. Single-agent nivolumab was administered to trial patients in the multi-cohort phase II CheckMate 205 trial. An independent review committee assessed best overall response by applying the 2007 International Working Group response criteria. Trial PBMCs were collected just before the start of nivolumab (C1D1) and during therapy at cycle 2 day 1 and cycle 4 day 1. After peripheral blood was drawn into 8 mL Vacutainer Cell Preparation Tubes, PBMCs were isolated by centrifugation and then cryopreserved.

This TCR was sampled from a human donor with classical Hodgkin lymphoma. This sample comprised peripheral blood mononuclear cells (PBMCs), obtained before the second cycle of nivolumab. This sequence uses TRBV11-2 and TRBJ1-6; 8 bases in the middle match TRBD1. The CDR3 in this case is CASSSDRALSPLHF. The sequenced DNA: TGTGCCAGCAGCTCGGACAGGGCACTCTCACCCCTCCACTTT.